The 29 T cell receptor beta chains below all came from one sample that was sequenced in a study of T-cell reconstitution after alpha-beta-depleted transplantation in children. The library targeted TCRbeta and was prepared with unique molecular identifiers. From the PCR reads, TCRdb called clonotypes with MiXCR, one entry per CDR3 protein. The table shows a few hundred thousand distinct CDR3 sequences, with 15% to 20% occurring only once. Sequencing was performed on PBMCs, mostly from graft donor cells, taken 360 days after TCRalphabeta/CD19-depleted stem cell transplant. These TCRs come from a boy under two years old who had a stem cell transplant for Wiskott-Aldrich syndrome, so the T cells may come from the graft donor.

The CDR3 region is CASSLEVGLAELYTGELFF. CDR3 nucleotide sequence: TGTGCCAGCAGCTTAGAAGTAGGGCTAGCGGAGTTATACACCGGGGAGCTGTTTTTT. This chain connects TRBV7-8 to TRBJ2-2; 7 bases are a match to TRBD2. The germline V gene encodes CDR1 SGHVS and CDR2 FQNEAQ. Trimming removed 1 base from V and 3 bases from J; junction bases left unmatched: 14. This CDR3 is built from 19 residues.

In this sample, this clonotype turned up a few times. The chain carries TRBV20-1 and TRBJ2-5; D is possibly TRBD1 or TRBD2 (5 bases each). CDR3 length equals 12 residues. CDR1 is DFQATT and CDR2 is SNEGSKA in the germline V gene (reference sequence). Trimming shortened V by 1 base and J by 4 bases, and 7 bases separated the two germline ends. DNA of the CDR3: TGCAGTGCTAGAGCGGGGCCAGAGACCCAGTACTTC. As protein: CSARAGPETQYF.

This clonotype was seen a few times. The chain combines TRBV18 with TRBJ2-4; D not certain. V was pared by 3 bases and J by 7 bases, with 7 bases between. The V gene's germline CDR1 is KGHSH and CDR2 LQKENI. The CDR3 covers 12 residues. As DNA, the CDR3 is TGTGCCAGCTCACCGCAGGATAACATTCAGTACTTC. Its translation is CASSPQDNIQYF.

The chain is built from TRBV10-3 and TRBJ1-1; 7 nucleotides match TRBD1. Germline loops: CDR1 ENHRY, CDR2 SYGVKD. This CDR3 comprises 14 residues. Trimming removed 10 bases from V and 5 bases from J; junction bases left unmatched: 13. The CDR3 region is CATRAGGGGTEAFF. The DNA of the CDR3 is TGTGCCACCAGAGCAGGGGGGGGAGGTACTGAAGCTTTCTTT.

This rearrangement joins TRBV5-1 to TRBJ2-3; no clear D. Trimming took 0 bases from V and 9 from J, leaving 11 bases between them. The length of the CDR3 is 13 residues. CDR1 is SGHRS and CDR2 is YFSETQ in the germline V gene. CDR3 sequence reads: CASSLVLAVTQYF. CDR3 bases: TGCGCCAGCAGCTTGGTGTTAGCAGTAACGCAGTATTTT.

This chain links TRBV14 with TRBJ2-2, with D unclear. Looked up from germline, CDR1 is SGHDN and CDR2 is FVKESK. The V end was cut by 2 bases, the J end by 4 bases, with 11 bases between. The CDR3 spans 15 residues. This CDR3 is CASSQFLDGTGELFF. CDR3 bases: TGTGCCAGCAGCCAATTCTTAGACGGCACCGGGGAGCTGTTTTTT.

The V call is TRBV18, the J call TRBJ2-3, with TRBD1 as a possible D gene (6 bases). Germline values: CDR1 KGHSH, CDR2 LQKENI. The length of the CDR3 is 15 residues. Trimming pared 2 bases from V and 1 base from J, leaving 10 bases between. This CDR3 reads CASSPIPGGTDTQYF. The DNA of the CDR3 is TGTGCCAGCTCACCAATCCCAGGGGGCACAGATACGCAGTATTTT.

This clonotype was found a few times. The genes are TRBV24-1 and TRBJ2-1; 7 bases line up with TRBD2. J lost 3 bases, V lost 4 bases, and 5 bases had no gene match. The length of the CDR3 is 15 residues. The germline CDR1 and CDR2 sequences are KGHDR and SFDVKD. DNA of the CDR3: TGTGCCACCAGTGACCCCCGGGACTACTACAATGAGCAGTTCTTC. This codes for CATSDPRDYYNEQFF.

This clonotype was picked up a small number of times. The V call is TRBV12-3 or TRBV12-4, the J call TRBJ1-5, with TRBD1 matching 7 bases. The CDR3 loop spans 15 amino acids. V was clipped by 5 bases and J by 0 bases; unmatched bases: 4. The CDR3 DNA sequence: TGTGCCAGCAGTAGGGGACAGAATAGCAATCAGCCCCAGCATTTT. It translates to CASSRGQNSNQPQHF.

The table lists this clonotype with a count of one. The chain's CDR3 is CASSPWPGTSGSDEQFF. For the CDR3, the DNA is TGTGCCAGCAGCCCTTGGCCCGGGACTAGCGGGAGCGATGAGCAGTTCTTC. V is TRBV12-3 or TRBV12-4 and J is TRBJ2-1; 14 nucleotides agree with TRBD2. Germline trimming cut 6 bases from V and 8 bases from J; bases unmatched to any gene: 12. The length of the CDR3 is 17 residues.

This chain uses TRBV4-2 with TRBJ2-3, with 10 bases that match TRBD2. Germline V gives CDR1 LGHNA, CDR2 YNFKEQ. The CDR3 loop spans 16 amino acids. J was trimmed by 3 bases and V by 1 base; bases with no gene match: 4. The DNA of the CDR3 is TGTGCCAGCAGCCAAGTCGAGACTAGCGGGACAGATACGCAGTATTTT. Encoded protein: CASSQVETSGTDTQYF.

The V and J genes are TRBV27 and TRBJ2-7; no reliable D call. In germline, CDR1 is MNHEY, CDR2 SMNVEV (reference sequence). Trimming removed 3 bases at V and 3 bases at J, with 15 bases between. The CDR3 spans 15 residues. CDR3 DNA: TGTGCCAGCAGTTTTACCCTGGGTGGTGTCTACGAGCAGTACTTC. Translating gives CASSFTLGGVYEQYF.

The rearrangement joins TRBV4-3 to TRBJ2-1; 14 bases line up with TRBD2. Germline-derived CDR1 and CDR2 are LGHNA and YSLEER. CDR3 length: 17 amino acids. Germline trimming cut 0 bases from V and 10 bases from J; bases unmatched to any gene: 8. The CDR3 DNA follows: TGCGCCAGCAGCCAAGAGGGGGGACTAGCGGGAGTCCGGGAGCAGTTCTTC. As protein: CASSQEGGLAGVREQFF.

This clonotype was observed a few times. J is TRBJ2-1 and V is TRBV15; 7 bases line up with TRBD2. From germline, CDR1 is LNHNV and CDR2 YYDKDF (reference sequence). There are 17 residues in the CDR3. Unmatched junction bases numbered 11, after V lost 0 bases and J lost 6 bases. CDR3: CATSRDTLPAGTNEQFF. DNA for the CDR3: TGTGCCACCAGCAGAGATACCCTTCCAGCGGGGACCAATGAGCAGTTCTTC.

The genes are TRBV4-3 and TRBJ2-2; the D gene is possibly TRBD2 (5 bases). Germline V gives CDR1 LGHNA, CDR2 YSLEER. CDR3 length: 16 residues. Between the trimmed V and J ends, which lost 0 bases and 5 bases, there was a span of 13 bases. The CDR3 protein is CASSQDLALVTGELFF. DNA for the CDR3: TGCGCCAGCAGCCAAGATTTGGCACTAGTTACCGGGGAGCTGTTTTTT.

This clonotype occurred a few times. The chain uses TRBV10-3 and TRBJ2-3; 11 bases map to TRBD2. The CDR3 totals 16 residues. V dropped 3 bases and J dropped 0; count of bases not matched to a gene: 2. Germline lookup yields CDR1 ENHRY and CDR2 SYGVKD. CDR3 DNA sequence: TGTGCCATCAGTGACCGACTAGCGGGAAGCACAGATACGCAGTATTTT. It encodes CAISDRLAGSTDTQYF.

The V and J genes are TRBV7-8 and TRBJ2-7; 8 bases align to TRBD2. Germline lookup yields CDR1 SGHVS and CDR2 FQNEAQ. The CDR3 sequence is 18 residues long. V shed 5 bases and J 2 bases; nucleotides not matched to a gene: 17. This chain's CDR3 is CASSPSRVAGSGTYEQYF. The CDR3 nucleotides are TGTGCCAGCAGCCCTAGTCGGGTAGCGGGAAGTGGCACCTACGAGCAGTACTTC.

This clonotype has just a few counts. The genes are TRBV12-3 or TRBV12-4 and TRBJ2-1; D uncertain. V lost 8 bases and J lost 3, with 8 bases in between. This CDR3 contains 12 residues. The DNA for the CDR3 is TGTGCCAGCCCCTCCTACTACAATGAGCAGTTCTTC. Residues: CASPSYYNEQFF.

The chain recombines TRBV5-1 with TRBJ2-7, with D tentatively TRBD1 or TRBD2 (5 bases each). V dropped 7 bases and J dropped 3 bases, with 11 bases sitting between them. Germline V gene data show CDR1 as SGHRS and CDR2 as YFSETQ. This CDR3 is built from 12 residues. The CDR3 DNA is TGCGCCAGCGGGGGAAGCAGCTACGAGCAGTACTTC. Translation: CASGGSSYEQYF. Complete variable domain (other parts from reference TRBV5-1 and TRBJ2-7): KAGVTQTPRYLIKTRGQQVTLSCSPISGHRSVSWYQQTPGQGLQFLFEYFSETQRNKGNFPGRFSGRQFSNSRSEMNVSTLELGDSALYLCASGGSSYEQYFGPGTRLTVT.

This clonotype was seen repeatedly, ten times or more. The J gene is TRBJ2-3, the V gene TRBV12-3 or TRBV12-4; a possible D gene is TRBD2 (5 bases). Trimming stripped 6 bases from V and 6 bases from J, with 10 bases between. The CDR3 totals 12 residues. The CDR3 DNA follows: TGTGCCAGCAGGGGGAGTTGGGATACGCAGTATTTT. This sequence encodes CASRGSWDTQYF.

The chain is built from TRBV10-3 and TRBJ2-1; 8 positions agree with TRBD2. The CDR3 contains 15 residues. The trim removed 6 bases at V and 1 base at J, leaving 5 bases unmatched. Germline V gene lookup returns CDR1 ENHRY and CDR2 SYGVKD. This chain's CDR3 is CAISDKRESYNEQFF. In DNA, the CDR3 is TGTGCCATCAGCGATAAGCGGGAGTCCTACAATGAGCAGTTCTTC.

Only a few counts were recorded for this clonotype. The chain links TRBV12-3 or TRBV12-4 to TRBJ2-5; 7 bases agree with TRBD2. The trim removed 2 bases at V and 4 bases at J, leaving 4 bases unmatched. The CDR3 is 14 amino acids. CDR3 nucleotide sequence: TGTGCCAGCAGTTTACGGGAGGACCCAGAGACCCAGTACTTC. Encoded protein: CASSLREDPETQYF.

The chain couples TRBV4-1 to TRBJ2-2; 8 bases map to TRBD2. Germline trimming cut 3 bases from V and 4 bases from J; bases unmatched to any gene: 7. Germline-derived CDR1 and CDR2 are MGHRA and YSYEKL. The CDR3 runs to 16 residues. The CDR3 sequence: CASSHRRAGGTGELFF. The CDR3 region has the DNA TGCGCCAGCAGCCATAGGCGGGCGGGGGGCACCGGGGAGCTGTTTTTT.

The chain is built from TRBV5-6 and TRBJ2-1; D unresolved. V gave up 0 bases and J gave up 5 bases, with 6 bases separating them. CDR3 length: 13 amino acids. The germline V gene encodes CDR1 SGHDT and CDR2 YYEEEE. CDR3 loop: CASSLVPHNEQFF. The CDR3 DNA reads TGTGCCAGCAGCTTGGTACCTCACAATGAGCAGTTCTTC.

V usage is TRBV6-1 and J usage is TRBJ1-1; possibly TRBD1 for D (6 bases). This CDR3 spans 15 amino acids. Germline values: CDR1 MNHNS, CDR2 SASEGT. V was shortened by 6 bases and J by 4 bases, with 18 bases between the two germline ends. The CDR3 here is CASSHNRDLSTEAFF. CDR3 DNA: TGTGCCAGCAGCCATAACAGGGACTTGAGCACTGAAGCTTTCTTT.

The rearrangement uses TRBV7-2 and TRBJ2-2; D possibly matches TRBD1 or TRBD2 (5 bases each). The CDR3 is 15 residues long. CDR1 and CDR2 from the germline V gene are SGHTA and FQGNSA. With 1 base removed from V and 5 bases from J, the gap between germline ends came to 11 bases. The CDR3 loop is CASSLGGVRTGELFF. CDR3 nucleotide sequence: TGTGCCAGCAGCTTAGGAGGGGTCAGGACCGGGGAGCTGTTTTTT.

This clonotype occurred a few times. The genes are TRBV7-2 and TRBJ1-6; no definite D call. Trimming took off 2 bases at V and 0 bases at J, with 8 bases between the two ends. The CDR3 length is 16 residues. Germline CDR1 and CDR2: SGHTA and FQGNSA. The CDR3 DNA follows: TGTGCCAGCAGCTTACGGGCGAGCTCCTATAATTCACCCCTCCACTTT. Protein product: CASSLRASSYNSPLHF.

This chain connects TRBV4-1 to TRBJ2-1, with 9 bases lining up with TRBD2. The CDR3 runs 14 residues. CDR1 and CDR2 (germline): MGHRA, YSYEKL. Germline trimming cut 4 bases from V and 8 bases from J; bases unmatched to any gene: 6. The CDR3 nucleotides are TGCGCCAGCAGCCGGCCTAGCGGGGTGGATGAGCAGTTCTTC. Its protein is CASSRPSGVDEQFF.

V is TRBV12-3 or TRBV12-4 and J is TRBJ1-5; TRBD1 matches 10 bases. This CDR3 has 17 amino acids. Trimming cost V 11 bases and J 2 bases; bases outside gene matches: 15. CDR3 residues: CAFSLALGQGGNQPQHF. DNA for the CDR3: TGTGCCTTCAGTTTAGCCCTCGGACAGGGGGGCAATCAGCCCCAGCATTTT.